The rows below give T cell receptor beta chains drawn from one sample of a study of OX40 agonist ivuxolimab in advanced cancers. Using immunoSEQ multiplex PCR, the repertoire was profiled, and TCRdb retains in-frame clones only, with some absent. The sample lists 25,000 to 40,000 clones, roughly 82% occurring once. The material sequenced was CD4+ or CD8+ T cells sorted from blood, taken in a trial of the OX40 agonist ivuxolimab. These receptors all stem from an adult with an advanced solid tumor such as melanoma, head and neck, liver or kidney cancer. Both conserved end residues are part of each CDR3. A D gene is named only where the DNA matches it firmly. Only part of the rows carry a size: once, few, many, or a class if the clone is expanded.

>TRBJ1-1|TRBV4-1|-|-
CASSPLPAGHMNTEAFF
TGCGCCAGCAGCCCATTGCCAGCAGGACACATGAACACTGAAGCTTTCTTT
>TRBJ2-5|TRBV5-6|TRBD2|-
CASSQSLAGEETQYF
TGTGCCAGCAGCCAGTCCCTAGCGGGGGAAGAGACCCAGTACTTC
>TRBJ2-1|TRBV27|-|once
CASSYGTPYNEQFF
TGTGCCAGCAGTTACGGGACACCCTACAATGAGCAGTTCTTC
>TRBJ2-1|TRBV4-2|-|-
CASSLELGTSGGSYNEQFF
TGTGCCAGCAGCCTAGAGCTCGGAACTAGTGGCGGGTCCTACAATGAGCAGTTCTTC
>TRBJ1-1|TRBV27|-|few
CATYSPTGTTEAFF
TGTGCCACCTACTCCCCGACGGGAACAACTGAAGCTTTCTTT
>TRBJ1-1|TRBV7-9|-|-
CASSGRPLEAFF
TGTGCCAGCAGCGGCCGGCCGCTTGAAGCTTTCTTT
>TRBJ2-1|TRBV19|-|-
CASSISLEANEQFF
TGTGCCAGTAGTATCTCGCTCGAAGCGAATGAGCAGTTCTTC
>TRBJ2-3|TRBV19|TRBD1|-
CASSIGTGGRSTDTQYF
TGTGCCAGTAGTATAGGGACAGGGGGAAGAAGCACAGATACGCAGTATTTT
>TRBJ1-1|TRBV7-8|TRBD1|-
CAITTQHRGMLDTEAFF
TGTGCCATCACAACCCAACACAGGGGGATGTTGGACACTGAAGCTTTCTTT
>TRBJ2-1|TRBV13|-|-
CASSSSRAGDNEQFF
TGTGCCAGCAGCTCGAGCCGGGCTGGGGACAATGAGCAGTTCTTC
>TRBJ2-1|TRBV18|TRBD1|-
CASSPDYGTGTGDEQFF
TGTGCCAGCTCACCGGACTACGGGACAGGCACAGGGGATGAGCAGTTCTTC
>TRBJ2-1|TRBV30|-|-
CAWRNRDILNNEQFF
TGTGCCTGGAGGAACAGGGATATCTTGAACAATGAGCAGTTCTTC
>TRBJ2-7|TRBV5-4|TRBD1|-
CASSFQGDLYDEQYF
TGTGCCAGCAGCTTTCAGGGGGATCTGTACGACGAGCAGTACTTC
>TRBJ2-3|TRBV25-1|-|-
CASTEGVSTDTQYF
TGTGCCAGCACCGAGGGCGTTAGCACAGATACGCAGTATTTT
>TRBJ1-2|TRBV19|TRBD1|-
CASSISAGGYDYGYTF
TGTGCCAGTAGTATTTCGGCAGGGGGTTATGACTATGGCTACACCTTC
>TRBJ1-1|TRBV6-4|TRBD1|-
CASSVEDRGMHEAFF
TGTGCCAGCAGTGTAGAGGACAGGGGGATGCATGAAGCTTTCTTT
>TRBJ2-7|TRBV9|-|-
CASSPGGEYEQYF
TGTGCCAGCAGCCCAGGAGGGGAATACGAGCAGTACTTC
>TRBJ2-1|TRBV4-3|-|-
CASSQGTYEQFF
TGCGCCAGCAGCCAAGGGACCTATGAGCAGTTCTTC
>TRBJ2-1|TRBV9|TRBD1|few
CASSAPTGANEQFF
TGTGCCAGCAGCGCTCCAACAGGGGCCAATGAGCAGTTCTTC
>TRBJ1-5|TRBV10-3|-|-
CAISESGTEAWTQHF
TGTGCCATCAGTGAGTCCGGGACGGAGGCATGGACCCAGCATTTT
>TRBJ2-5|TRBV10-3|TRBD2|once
CASTPGGEETQYF
TGTGCCTCCACTCCGGGAGGGGAAGAGACCCAGTACTTC
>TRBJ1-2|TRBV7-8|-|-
CASSVRGLYGYTF
TGTGCCAGCAGCGTTAGAGGATTATATGGCTACACCTTC
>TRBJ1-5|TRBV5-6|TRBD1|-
CASSSLDRANQPQHF
TGTGCCAGCAGCTCCCTCGACAGGGCCAATCAGCCCCAGCATTTT
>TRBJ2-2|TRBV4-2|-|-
CASSHGAVGELFF
TGTGCCAGCAGCCACGGTGCCGTCGGGGAGCTGTTTTTT